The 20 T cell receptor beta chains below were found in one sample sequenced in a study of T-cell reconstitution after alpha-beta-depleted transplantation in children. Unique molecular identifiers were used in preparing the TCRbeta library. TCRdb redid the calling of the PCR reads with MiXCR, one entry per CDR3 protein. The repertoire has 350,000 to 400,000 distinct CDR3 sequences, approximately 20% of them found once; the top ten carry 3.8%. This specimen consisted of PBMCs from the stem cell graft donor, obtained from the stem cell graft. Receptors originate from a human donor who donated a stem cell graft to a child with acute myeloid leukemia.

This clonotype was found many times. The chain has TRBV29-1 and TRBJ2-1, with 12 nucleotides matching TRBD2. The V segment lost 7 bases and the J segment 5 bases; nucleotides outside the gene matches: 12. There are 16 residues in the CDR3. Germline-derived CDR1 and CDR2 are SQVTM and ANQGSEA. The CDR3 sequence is CSAKNGASGRDNEQFF. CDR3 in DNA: TGCAGCGCCAAAAATGGGGCTAGCGGGAGGGACAATGAGCAGTTCTTC.

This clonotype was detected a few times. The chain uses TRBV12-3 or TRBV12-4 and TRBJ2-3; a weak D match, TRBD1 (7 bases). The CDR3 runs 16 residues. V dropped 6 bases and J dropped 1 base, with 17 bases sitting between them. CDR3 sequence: CASSEGAGSRTDTQYF. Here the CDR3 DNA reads TGTGCCAGCAGCGAGGGGGCGGGAAGCCGCACAGATACGCAGTATTTT.

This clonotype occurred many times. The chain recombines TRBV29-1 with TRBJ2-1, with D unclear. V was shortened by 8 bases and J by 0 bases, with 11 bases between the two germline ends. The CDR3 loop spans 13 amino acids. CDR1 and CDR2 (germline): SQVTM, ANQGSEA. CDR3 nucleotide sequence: TGCAGCACGAGCGAGAGCTCCTACAATGAGCAGTTCTTC. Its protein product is CSTSESSYNEQFF.

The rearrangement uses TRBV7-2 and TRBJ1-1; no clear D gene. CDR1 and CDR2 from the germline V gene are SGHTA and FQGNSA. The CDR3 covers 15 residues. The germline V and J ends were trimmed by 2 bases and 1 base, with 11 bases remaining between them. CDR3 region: CASSLNWKGNTEAFF. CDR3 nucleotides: TGTGCCAGCAGCTTAAATTGGAAAGGGAACACTGAAGCTTTCTTT.

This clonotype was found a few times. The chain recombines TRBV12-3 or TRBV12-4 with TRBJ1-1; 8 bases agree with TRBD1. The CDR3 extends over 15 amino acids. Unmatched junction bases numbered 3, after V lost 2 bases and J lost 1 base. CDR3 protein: CASSLPQGANTEAFF. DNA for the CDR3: TGTGCCAGCAGTTTACCGCAGGGGGCGAACACTGAAGCTTTCTTT.

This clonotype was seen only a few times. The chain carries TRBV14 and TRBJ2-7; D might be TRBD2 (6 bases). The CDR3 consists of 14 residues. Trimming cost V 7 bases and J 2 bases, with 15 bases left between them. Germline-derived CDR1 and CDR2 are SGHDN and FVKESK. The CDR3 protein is CASTLRRDAYEQYF. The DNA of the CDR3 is TGTGCCAGCACCCTGAGGAGGGACGCCTACGAGCAGTACTTC.

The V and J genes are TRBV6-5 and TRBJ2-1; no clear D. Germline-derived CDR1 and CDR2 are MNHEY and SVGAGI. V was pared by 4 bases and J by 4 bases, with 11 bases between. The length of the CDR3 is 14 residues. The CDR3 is CASSFAQDYNEQFF. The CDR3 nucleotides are TGTGCCAGCAGTTTCGCGCAGGATTACAATGAGCAGTTCTTC.

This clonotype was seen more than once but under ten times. The CDR3 nucleotides are TGTGCCAGCAGTGAAGGAGCGGGAATAAACTACAATGAGCAGTTCTTC. This codes for CASSEGAGINYNEQFF. The chain has TRBV2 and TRBJ2-1, with 7 bases matching TRBD2. The CDR3 has 16 amino acids. Germline CDR1 is SNHLY and CDR2 is FYNNEI. The trim removed 1 base at V and 3 bases at J, leaving 6 bases unmatched. Full variable domain (outside the CDR3, taken from reference TRBV2 and TRBJ2-1): EPEVTQTPSHQVTQMGQEVILRCVPISNHLYFYWYRQILGQKVEFLVSFYNNEISEKSEIFDDQFSVERPDGSNFTLKIRSTKLEDSAMYFCASSEGAGINYNEQFFGPGTRLTVL.

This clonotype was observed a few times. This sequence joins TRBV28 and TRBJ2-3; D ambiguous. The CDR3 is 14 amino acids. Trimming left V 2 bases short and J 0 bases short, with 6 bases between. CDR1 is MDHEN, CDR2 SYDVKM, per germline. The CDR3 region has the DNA TGTGCCAGCAGTTTAATTTCTAGCACAGATACGCAGTATTTT. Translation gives CASSLISSTDTQYF.

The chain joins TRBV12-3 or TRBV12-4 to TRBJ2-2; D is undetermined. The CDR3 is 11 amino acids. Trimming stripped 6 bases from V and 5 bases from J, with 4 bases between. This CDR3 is CASRITGELFF. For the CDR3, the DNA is TGTGCCAGCAGAATAACCGGGGAGCTGTTTTTT.

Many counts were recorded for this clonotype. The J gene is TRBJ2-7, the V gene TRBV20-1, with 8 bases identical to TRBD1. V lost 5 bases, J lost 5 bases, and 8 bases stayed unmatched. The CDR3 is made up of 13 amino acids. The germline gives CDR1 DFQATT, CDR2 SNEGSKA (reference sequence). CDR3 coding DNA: TGCAGTGCTGGACAGGGATCTCTCCACGAGCAGTACTTC. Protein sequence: CSAGQGSLHEQYF.

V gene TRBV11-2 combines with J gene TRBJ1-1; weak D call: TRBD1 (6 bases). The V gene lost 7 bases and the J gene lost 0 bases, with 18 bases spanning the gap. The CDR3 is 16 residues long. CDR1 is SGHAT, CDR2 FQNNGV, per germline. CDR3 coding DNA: TGTGCCAGCATCAAAGAGGGGGGACTTATGAACACTGAAGCTTTCTTT. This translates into CASIKEGGLMNTEAFF.

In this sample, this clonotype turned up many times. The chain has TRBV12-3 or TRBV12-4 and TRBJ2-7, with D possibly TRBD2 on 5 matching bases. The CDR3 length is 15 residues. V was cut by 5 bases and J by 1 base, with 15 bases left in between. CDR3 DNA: TGTGCCAGCAGTGCTGTCGGGCGGGTTTCCTACGAGCAGTACTTC. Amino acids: CASSAVGRVSYEQYF.

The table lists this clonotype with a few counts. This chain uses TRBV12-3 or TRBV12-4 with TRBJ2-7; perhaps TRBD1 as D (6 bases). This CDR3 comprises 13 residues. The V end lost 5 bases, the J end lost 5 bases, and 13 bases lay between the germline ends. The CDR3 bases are TGTGCCAGCAGTCCCTGGGGGCGGGACGAGCAGTACTTC. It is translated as CASSPWGRDEQYF.

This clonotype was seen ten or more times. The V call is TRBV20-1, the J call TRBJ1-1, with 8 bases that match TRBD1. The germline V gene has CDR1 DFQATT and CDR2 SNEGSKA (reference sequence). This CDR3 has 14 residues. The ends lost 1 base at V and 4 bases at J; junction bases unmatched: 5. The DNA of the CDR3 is TGCAGTGCTAGAGGGACAGGGCTGGGCACTGAAGCTTTCTTT. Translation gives CSARGTGLGTEAFF.

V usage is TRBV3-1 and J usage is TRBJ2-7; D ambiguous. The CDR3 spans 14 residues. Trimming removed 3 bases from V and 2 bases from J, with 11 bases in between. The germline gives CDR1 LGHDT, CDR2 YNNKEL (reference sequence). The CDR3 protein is CASSQLRTTYEQYF. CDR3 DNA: TGTGCCAGCAGCCAGCTTAGAACCACCTACGAGCAGTACTTC.

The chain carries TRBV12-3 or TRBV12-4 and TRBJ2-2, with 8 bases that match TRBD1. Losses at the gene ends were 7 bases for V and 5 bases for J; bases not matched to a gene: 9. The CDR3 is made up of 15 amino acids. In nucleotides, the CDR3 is TGTGCCAGCACCCTCCAACAGGGGGGAACCGGGGAGCTGTTTTTT. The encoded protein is CASTLQQGGTGELFF.

The chain's CDR3 is CATSRETEVQETQYF. The CDR3 bases are TGTGCCACCAGCAGAGAGACAGAGGTCCAAGAGACCCAGTACTTC. The chain links TRBV15 to TRBJ2-5; possibly TRBD1 for D (5 bases). Trimming stripped 0 bases from V and 1 base from J, with 9 bases between. This CDR3 contains 15 residues. Germline V CDR1 and CDR2: LNHNV, YYDKDF (reference sequence).

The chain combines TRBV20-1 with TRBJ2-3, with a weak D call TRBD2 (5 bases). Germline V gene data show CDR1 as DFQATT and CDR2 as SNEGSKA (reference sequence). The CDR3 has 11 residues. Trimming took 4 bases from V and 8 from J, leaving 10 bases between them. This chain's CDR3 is CSAMGEPTQYF. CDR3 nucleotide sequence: TGCAGTGCTATGGGAGAGCCTACGCAGTATTTT.

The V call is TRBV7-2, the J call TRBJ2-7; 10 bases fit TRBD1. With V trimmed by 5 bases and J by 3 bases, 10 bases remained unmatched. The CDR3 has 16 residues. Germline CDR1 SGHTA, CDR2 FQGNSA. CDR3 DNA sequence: TGTGCCAGCAGCAGAGAGATGACAGGGGGCAGCTACGAGCAGTACTTC. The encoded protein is CASSREMTGGSYEQYF. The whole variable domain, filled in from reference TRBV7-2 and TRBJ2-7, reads GAGVSQSPSNKVTEKGKDVELRCDPISGHTALYWYRQSLGQGLEFLIYFQGNSAPDKSGLPSDRFSAERTGGSVSTLTIQRTQQEDSAVYLCASSREMTGGSYEQYFGPGTRLTVT.